The next 21 T cell receptor beta chains were all read from a single sample in a study of T cell responses to AZD1222 COVID-19 vaccine. Profiled with immunoSEQ multiplex PCR; TCRdb holds only in-frame clones, not every one. The table records approximately 79,000 clones, approximately 91% of them present only once. The starting material was peripheral blood, obtained on day 0 of AZD1222 vaccination. These receptors were obtained from an adult in good health.

The chain couples TRBV7-2 to TRBJ1-3; possibly TRBD1 for D (5 bases). The CDR3 has 15 amino acids. Deletions cut 5 bases from V and 0 bases from J, with 11 bases between. In germline, CDR1 is SGHTA, CDR2 FQGNSA. CDR3 in amino acids: CASSTGHYSGNTIYF. CDR3 DNA sequence: TGTGCCAGCAGCACCGGACACTACTCTGGAAACACCATATATTTT.

This sequence joins TRBV7-9 and TRBJ2-1; 8 bases match TRBD2. V gave up 5 bases and J gave up 3 bases; unmatched junction bases: 15. The CDR3 covers 18 residues. The germline gives CDR1 SEHNR, CDR2 FQNEAQ (reference sequence). The CDR3 region is CASSLRLAPRRGYNEQFF. The CDR3 DNA reads TGTGCCAGCAGCCTCCGACTAGCGCCTCGCCGGGGCTACAATGAGCAGTTCTTC.

The V and J genes are TRBV7-6 and TRBJ2-5; 7 bases fit TRBD1. Germline loops: CDR1 SGHVS, CDR2 FNYEAQ. This CDR3 is built from 13 residues. The V and J ends lost 5 bases and 5 bases, in that order; junction bases with no gene match: 5. The CDR3 nucleotides read TGTGCCAGCAGCCCCGGGACAGTGGAGACCCAGTACTTC. Protein sequence: CASSPGTVETQYF.

The chain has TRBV6-1 and TRBJ2-1; 11 bases align to TRBD2. The CDR3 sequence is 16 residues long. Trimming at V came to 3 bases and at J to 9 bases, leaving 10 bases not matched to a gene. Per the germline V gene, CDR1 is MNHNS and CDR2 is SASEGT. The DNA of the CDR3 is TGTGCCAGCAGTGAGGCTAGCGGGAGGTCGGTAGGTGAGCAGTTCTTC. The encoded protein is CASSEASGRSVGEQFF.

This chain connects TRBV19 to TRBJ2-7; 7 nucleotides agree with TRBD2. Unmatched junction bases numbered 11, after V lost 5 bases and J lost 4 bases. CDR3 size: 15 residues. The germline V gene has CDR1 LNHDA and CDR2 SQIVND (reference sequence). DNA for the CDR3: TGTGCCAGTAGTCCTCTTCGCGGGAGTCAATACGAGCAGTACTTC. Translation: CASSPLRGSQYEQYF.

The chain recombines TRBV28 with TRBJ2-2; perhaps TRBD1 as D (5 bases). V dropped 3 bases and J dropped 7 bases, with 6 bases sitting between them. CDR1 and CDR2 from the germline V gene are MDHEN and SYDVKM. The CDR3 spans 12 residues. The chain's CDR3 is CASSLTVGELFF. The CDR3 nucleotides read TGTGCCAGCAGTTTGACAGTCGGGGAGCTGTTTTTT.

The gene calls are TRBV24-1 and TRBJ2-1, with TRBD2 matching over 11 bases. The CDR3 sequence is 18 residues long. The junction had 16 bases not matched to a gene; V was cut back by 5 bases and J by 8 bases. Germline V lookup: CDR1 KGHDR, CDR2 SFDVKD. Here the CDR3 reads CATSGIRALAGGRDEQFF. The CDR3 DNA sequence: TGTGCCACCAGTGGCATTAGGGCCTTAGCGGGAGGGCGGGATGAGCAGTTCTTC.

The chain links TRBV5-5 to TRBJ2-1, with TRBD1 matching 9 bases. This CDR3 comprises 16 residues. The germline gives CDR1 SGHKS, CDR2 YYEKEE (reference sequence). V shed 4 bases, J shed 9 bases, and the junction held 14 bases outside the gene matches. This chain's CDR3 is CASSRAGTGSYSEQFF. The DNA of the CDR3 is TGTGCCAGCAGCAGAGCCGGGACAGGGTCATATAGTGAGCAGTTCTTC.

The chain joins TRBV18 to TRBJ2-1, with 7 bases lining up with TRBD2. The V gene's germline CDR1 is KGHSH and CDR2 LQKENI. This CDR3 region has 13 residues. With 3 bases clipped from V and 6 bases from J, the junction kept 2 bases outside the gene matches. DNA for the CDR3: TGTGCCAGCTCACCCCCGGGGGGCAATGAGCAGTTCTTC. This sequence encodes CASSPPGGNEQFF.

The chain carries TRBV5-1 and TRBJ1-1, with 7 bases that match TRBD1. Germline V gene data show CDR1 as SGHRS and CDR2 as YFSETQ. V lost 1 base to trimming and J lost 0 bases; unmatched junction nucleotides: 0. The CDR3 spans 14 residues. CDR3 protein: CASSLTGVNTEAFF. The CDR3 region has the DNA TGCGCCAGCAGCTTGACAGGGGTGAACACTGAAGCTTTCTTT. Combining the CDR3 with reference TRBV5-1 and TRBJ1-1 gives the whole variable domain KAGVTQTPRYLIKTRGQQVTLSCSPISGHRSVSWYQQTPGQGLQFLFEYFSETQRNKGNFPGRFSGRQFSNSRSEMNVSTLELGDSALYLCASSLTGVNTEAFFGQGTRLTVV.

The V call is TRBV6-5, the J call TRBJ1-4, with 8 bases identical to TRBD1. V lost 6 bases, J lost 5 bases, and 5 bases stayed unmatched. Germline values: CDR1 MNHEY, CDR2 SVGAGI. This CDR3 has 14 residues. Here the CDR3 DNA reads TGTGCCAGCAGCCGGGACAGGCAAAATGAAAAACTGTTTTTT. Translated, it gives CASSRDRQNEKLFF.

This clone appeared a few times. This chain uses TRBV12-3 or TRBV12-4 with TRBJ1-2; D might be TRBD1 (5 bases). The length of the CDR3 is 12 residues. Trimming left V 1 base short and J 7 bases short, with 7 bases between. The CDR3 nucleotides are TGTGCCAGCAGTTTAGGGGGCGCTGGCTACACCTTC. Translating it yields CASSLGGAGYTF.

This clone came up once. This sequence joins TRBV30 and TRBJ2-5; 7 positions match TRBD2. Germline V gene lookup returns CDR1 GTSNPN and CDR2 SVGIG (reference sequence). This CDR3 comprises 15 residues. V shed 0 bases and J 5 bases; nucleotides not matched to a gene: 9. The CDR3 region has the DNA TGTGCCTGGAGTGTAGGGGCGGGAGCGGTGGAGACCCAGTACTTC. Residues: CAWSVGAGAVETQYF. Full variable domain (missing parts from reference TRBV30 and TRBJ2-5): SQTIHQWPATLVQPVGSPLSLECTVEGTSNPNLYWYRQAAGRGLQLLFYSVGIGQISSEVPQNLSASRPQDRQFILSSKKLLLSDSGFYLCAWSVGAGAVETQYFGPGTRLLVL.

V is TRBV5-1 and J is TRBJ2-3; 16 positions match TRBD2. Germline V CDR1 and CDR2: SGHRS, YFSETQ. This CDR3 region has 16 residues. V lost 7 bases, J lost 5 bases, and 7 bases stayed unmatched. CDR3 nucleotides: TGCGCCAGCGGACAGGGACTAGCGGGAGGGAGAGATACGCAGTATTTT. This sequence encodes CASGQGLAGGRDTQYF.

This clone came up once. The chain has TRBV10-3 and TRBJ2-2; 9 bases are shared with TRBD1. V lost 6 bases, J lost 5 bases, and 7 bases stayed unmatched. CDR1 is ENHRY, CDR2 SYGVKD, per germline. The CDR3 has 15 residues. This chain's CDR3 is CAISKDRGRTGELFF. The CDR3 coding sequence is TGTGCCATCAGCAAGGACAGGGGAAGAACCGGGGAGCTGTTTTTT.

The rearrangement links TRBV29-1 to TRBJ1-1, with 8 bases lining up with TRBD1. From germline, CDR1 is SQVTM and CDR2 ANQGSEA. The CDR3 covers 13 residues. Trimming took 5 bases from V and 5 from J; bases not matched to a gene: 7. CDR3 bases: TGCAGCGTTAAAACAGGGGGAGTAACTGAAGCTTTCTTT. Amino acid sequence: CSVKTGGVTEAFF.

The chain couples TRBV6-5 to TRBJ1-6, with 10 bases that match TRBD1. Germline values: CDR1 MNHEY, CDR2 SVGAGI. There are 13 residues in the CDR3. V lost 9 bases to trimming and J lost 7 bases; unmatched junction nucleotides: 3. CDR3 in amino acids: CASGTGENSPLHF. CDR3 DNA sequence: TGTGCCAGTGGGACAGGGGAAAATTCACCCCTCCACTTT.

The chain recombines TRBV28 with TRBJ2-3, with 7 bases that match TRBD2. Germline V gene data show CDR1 as MDHEN and CDR2 as SYDVKM. This CDR3 is 14 amino acids long. V gave up 5 bases and J gave up 1 base; unmatched junction bases: 3. The CDR3 bases are TGTGCCAGCAGTCTAACTAGCGGCACAGATACGCAGTATTTT. This translates into CASSLTSGTDTQYF. The complete variable domain, with remaining parts taken from reference TRBV28 and TRBJ2-3, reads DVKVTQSSRYLVKRTGEKVFLECVQDMDHENMFWYRQDPGLGLRLIYFSYDVKMKEKGDIPEGYSVSREKKERFSLILESASTNQTSMYLCASSLTSGTDTQYFGPGTRLTVL.

The J gene is TRBJ1-4, the V gene TRBV9; the D gene is possibly TRBD1 (5 bases). Trimming pared 7 bases from V and 4 bases from J, leaving 14 bases between. The CDR3 covers 14 residues. CDR1 and CDR2 from the germline V gene are SGDLS and YYNGEE. This CDR3 is CASGPTDNNEKLFF. The CDR3 region has the DNA TGTGCCAGCGGACCGACAGATAATAATGAAAAACTGTTTTTT.

The V gene is TRBV29-1, the J gene TRBJ1-1; D may be TRBD1 (6 bases). V lost 8 bases and J 1 base, leaving 14 bases between the germline ends. The CDR3 is 13 amino acids. The germline CDR1 and CDR2 sequences are SQVTM and ANQGSEA. The DNA of the CDR3 is TGCAGCACATCAGAGGGGGGGAACACTGAAGCTTTCTTT. Its translation: CSTSEGGNTEAFF.

The chain has TRBV28 and TRBJ1-1, with TRBD1 as a possible D gene (5 bases). V lost 3 bases and J lost 10, with 18 bases in between. Germline CDR1 is MDHEN and CDR2 is SYDVKM. The CDR3 spans 14 residues. In DNA form, the CDR3 reads TGTGCCAGCAGTTTTCAGCGGGGGGTCCCCCCAGCTTTCTTT. Its translation: CASSFQRGVPPAFF.